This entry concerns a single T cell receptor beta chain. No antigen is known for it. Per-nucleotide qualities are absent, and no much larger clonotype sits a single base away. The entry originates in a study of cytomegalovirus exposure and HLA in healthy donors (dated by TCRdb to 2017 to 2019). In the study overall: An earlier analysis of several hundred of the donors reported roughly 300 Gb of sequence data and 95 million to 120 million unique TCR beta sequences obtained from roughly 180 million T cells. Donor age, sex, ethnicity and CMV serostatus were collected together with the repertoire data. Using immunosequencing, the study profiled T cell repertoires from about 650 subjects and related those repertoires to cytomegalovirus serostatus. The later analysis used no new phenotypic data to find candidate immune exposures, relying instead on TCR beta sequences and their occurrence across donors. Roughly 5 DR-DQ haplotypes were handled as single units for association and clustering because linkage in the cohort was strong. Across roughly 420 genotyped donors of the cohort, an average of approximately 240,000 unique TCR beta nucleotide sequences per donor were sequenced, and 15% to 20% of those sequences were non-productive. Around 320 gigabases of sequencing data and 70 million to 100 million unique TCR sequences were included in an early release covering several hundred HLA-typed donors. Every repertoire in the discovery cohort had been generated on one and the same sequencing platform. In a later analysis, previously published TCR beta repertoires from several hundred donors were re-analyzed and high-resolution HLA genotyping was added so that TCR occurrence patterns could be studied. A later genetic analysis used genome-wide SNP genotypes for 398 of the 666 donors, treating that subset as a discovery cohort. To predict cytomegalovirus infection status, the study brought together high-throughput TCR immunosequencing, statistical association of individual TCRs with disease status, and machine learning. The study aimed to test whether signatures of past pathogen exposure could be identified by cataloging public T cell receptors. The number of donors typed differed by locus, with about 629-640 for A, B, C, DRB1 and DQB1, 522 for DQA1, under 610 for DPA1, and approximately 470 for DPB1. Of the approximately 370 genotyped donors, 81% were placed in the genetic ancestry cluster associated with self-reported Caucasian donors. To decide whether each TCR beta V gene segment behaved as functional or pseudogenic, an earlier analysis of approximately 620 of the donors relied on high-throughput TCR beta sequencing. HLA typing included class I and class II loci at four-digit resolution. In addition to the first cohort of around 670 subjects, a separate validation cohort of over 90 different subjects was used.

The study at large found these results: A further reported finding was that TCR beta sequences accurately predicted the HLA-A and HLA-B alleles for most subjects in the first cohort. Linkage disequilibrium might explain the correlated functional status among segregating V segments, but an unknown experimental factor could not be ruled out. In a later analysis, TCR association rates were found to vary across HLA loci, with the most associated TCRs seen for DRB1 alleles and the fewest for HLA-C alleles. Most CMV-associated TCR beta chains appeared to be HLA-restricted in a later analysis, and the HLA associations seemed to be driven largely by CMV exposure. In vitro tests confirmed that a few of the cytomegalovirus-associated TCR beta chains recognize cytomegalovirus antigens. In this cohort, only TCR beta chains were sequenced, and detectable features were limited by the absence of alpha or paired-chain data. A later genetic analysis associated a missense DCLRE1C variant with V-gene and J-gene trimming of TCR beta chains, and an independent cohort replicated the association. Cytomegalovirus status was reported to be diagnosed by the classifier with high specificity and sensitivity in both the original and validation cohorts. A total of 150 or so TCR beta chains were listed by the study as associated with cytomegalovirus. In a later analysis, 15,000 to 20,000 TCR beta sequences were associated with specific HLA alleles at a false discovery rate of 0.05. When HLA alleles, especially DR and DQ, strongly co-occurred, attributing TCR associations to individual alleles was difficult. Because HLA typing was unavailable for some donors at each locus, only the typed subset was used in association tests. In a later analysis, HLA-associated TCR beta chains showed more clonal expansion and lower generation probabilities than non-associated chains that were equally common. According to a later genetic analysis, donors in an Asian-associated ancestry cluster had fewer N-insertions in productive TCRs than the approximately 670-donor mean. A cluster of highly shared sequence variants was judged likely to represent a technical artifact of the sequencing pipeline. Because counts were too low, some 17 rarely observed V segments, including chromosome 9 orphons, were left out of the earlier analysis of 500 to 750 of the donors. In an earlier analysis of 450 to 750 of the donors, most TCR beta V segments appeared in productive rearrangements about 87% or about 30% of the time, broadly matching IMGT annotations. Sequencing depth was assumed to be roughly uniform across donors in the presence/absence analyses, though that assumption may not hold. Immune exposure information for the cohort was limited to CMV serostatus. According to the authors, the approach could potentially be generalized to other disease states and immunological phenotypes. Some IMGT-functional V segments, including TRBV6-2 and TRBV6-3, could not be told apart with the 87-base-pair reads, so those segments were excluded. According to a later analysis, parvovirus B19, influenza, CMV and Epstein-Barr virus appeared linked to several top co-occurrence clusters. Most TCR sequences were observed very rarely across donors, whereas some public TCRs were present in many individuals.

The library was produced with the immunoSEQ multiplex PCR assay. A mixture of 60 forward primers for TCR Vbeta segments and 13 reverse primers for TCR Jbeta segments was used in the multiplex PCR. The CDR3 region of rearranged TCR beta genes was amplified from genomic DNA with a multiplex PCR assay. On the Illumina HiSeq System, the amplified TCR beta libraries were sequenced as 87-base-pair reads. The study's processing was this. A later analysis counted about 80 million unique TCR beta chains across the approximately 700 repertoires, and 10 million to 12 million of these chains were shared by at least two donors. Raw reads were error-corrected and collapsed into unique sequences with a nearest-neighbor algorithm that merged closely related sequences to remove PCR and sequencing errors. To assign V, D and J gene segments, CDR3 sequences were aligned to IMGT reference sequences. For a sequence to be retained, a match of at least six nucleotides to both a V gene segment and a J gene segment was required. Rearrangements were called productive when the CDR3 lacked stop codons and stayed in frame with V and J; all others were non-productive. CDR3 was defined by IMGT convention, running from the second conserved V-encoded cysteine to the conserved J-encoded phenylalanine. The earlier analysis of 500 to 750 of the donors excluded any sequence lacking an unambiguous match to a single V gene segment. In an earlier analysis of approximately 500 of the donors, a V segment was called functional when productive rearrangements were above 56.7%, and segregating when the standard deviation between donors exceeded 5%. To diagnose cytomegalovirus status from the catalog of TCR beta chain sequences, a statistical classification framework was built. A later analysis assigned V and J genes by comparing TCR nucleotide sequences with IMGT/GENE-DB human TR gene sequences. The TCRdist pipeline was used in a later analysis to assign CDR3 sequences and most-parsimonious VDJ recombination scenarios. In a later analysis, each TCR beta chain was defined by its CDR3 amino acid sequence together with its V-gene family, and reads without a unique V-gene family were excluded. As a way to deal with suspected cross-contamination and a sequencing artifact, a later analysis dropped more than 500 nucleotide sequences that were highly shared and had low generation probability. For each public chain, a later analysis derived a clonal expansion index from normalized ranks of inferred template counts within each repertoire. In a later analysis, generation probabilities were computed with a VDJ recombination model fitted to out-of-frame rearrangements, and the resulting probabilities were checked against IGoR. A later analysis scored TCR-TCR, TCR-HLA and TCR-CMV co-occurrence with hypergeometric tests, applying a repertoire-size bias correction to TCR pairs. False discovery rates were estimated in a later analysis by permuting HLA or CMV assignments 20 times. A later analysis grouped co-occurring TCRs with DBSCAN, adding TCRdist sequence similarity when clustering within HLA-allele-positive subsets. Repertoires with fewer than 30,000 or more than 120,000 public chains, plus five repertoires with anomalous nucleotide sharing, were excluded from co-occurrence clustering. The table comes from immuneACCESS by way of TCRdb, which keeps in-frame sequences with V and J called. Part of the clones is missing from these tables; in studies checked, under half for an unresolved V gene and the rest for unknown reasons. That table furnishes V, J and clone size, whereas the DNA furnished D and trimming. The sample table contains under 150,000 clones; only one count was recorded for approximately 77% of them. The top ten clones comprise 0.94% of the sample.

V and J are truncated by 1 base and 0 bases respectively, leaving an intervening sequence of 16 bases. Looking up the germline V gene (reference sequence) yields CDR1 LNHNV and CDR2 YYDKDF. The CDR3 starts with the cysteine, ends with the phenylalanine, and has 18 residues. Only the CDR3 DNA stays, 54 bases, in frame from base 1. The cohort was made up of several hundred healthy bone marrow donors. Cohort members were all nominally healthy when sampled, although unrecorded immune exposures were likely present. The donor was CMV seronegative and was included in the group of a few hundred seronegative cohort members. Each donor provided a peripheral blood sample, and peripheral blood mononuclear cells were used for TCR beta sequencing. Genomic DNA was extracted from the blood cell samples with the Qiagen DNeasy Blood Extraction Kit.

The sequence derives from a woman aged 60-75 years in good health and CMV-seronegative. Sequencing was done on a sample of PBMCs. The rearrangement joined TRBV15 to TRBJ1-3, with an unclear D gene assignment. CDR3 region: CATSRVLSRTASGNTIYF. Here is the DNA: TGTGCCACCAGCAGAGTACTGAGCAGAACAGCCTCTGGAAACACCATATATTTT.